The following is a T cell receptor (beta chain) sequence with its context. The target antigen is unknown. Total RNA was isolated from each sample in quantities of at least 6 micrograms. With a J-beta primer mix and a sample-barcoded 5' primer, a second PCR ran 7 to 11 cycles. A single record per CDR3 protein comes from TCRdb applying MiXCR to the 5' RACE reads. The data contain over a million distinct CDR3 sequences, around 45% of them singletons. This record comes from a study of blood T cells in healthy people across ages. Regarding the study as a whole: Those diversity estimates obtained from one million T cells were thought to be underestimates. Higher diversity and more naive CD4+ cells were features of long-lived donors, compared to aged donors. Significant beta diversity loss was already apparent by age approximately 40, declining roughly linearly.

This TCR derives from a woman aged 55-70 years in good health. Input material: blood.

CDR3 in DNA: TGTGCCAGCAGCCAAAGCGGCAGGGGGGCCTATGGCTACACCTTC. Translating it yields CASSQSGRGAYGYTF. The chain carries TRBV14 and TRBJ1-2, with TRBD1 matching over 7 bases. Germline CDR1 SGHDN, CDR2 FVKESK. V lost 2 bases to trimming and J lost 4 bases; unmatched junction nucleotides: 7. This CDR3 has 15 residues.